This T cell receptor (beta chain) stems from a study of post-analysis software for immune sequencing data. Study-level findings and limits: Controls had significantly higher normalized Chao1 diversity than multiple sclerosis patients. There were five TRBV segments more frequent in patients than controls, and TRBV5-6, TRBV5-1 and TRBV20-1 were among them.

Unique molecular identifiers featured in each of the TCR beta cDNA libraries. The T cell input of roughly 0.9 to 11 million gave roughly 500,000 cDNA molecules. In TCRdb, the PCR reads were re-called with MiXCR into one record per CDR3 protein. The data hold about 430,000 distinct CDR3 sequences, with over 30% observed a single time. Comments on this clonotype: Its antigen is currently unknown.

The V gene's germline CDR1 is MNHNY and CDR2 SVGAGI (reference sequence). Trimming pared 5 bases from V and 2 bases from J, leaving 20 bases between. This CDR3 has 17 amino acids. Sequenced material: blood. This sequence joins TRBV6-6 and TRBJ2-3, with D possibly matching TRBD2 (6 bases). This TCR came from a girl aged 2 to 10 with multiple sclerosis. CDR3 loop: CASSHLSGGASTDTQYF. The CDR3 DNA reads TGTGCCAGCAGTCACCTCTCCGGCGGGGCCTCCACAGATACGCAGTATTTT.